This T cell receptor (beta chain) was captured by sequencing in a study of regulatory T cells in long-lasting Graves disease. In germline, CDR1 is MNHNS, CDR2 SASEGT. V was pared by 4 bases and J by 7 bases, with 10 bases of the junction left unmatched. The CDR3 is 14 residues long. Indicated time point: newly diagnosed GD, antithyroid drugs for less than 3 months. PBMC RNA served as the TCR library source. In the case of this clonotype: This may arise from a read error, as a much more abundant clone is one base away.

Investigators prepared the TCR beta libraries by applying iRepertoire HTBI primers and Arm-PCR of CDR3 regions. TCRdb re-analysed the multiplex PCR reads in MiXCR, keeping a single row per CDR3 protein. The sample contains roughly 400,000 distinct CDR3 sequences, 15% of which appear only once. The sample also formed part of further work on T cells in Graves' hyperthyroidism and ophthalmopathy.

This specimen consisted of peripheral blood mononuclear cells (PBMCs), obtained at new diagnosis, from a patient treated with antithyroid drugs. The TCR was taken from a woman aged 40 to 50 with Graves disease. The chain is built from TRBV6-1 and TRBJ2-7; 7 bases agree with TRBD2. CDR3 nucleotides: TGTGCCAGCAGTGGATCGGGTGGGACTAAAGAGCAGTACTTC. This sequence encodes CASSGSGGTKEQYF.